This T cell receptor (beta chain) was observed in a study of T cell repertoires in cytomegalovirus infection. There are 17 residues in the CDR3. CDR1 is SGHNT, CDR2 YYREEE, per germline (reference sequence). V was pared by 4 bases and J by 2 bases, with 6 bases of the junction left unmatched. Notes on this clonotype: Its antigen is still unknown.

Study-wide points: Within the response measured ex vivo, HLA-C-restricted CMV-specific TCR beta clonotypes were dominant.

TCRdb re-derived calls from the reads in MiXCR, one entry per CDR3 protein. This sample yields 680,000 or so distinct CDR3 sequences, of which 30% to 40% are seen a single time; 18% belongs to the top ten. The chain joins TRBV5-4 to TRBJ2-2, with TRBD2 matching over 12 bases. This receptor was taken from a human donor in good health (CMV status not recorded). Some clones in this sample may be carry-over from other donors' samples. The material sequenced was cultured PBMCs, taken from culture after CMV antigen stimulation. DNA of the CDR3: TGTGCCAGCAGCCAGCCTAGCGGGAGGGCCAACACCGGGGAGCTGTTTTTT. Its translation: CASSQPSGRANTGELFF.